This T cell receptor beta chain comes out of a study of T cells in Graves' hyperthyroidism and ophthalmopathy. From RNA transcripts, TCR beta CDR3 regions were amplified. The HTBI primer set was used in a first-round RT-PCR of the TCR CDR3. TCRdb itself ran the multiplex PCR reads through MiXCR, one entry per CDR3 protein. The table includes around 620,000 distinct CDR3 sequences, about half detected once. Trimming left V 4 bases short and J 3 bases short, with 14 bases between. The CDR3 extends over 15 amino acids. Germline V lookup: CDR1 SGHVS, CDR2 FNYEAQ. Exclusion criteria comprised uncontrolled infection, other autoimmune disease, pregnancy or lactation.

The sequence came from an adult woman with Graves' disease, either hyperthyroidism or ophthalmopathy (not recorded which). This chain links TRBV7-6 with TRBJ2-3; D possibly corresponds to TRBD1 (6 bases). Source material: peripheral blood or thyroid tissue (not recorded which). The chain's CDR3 is CASSSDTGLTDTQYF. CDR3 nucleotide sequence: TGTGCCAGCAGCTCCGATACAGGGCTTACAGATACGCAGTATTTT.